The rows below give T cell receptor beta chains drawn from one sample of a study of shared clonotypes between healthy human individuals. The table came from immunoSEQ multiplex PCR; TCRdb's copy has only in-frame clones and leaves some out. Found here are 2 million to 3 million clones, under 95% of them singletons; the top ten hold about 0.38%. Material: naive CD4+ T cells from PBMCs. These receptors originate from a man younger than 35 in good health. Some clones in this sample may be carry-over from other donors' samples. Each CDR3 is given with its conserved first and last residue. D genes are given only for firm matches. Not all rows give a size; the values are once, few, many and, for expanded clones, a class.

V	D	J	size	CDR3	DNA
TRBV6-5	.	TRBJ1-1	.	CASGTTGFPNTEAFF	TGTGCCAGTGGGACTACGGGTTTCCCTAACACTGAAGCTTTCTTT
TRBV6-5	TRBD2	TRBJ2-2	.	CASKLAGTNTGELFF	TGTGCCAGCAAGCTAGCGGGAACGAACACCGGGGAGCTGTTTTTT
TRBV28	TRBD1	TRBJ1-2	.	CASSPGDRGYGYTF	TGTGCCAGCAGCCCCGGCGACAGGGGGTATGGCTACACCTTC
TRBV2	.	TRBJ1-1	.	CASSASGTSFMNTEAFF	TGTGCCAGCAGCGCCTCCGGGACATCGTTCATGAACACTGAAGCTTTCTTT
TRBV5-1	.	TRBJ1-1	few	CASSFLAGAVNTEAFF	TGCGCCAGCAGCTTTTTGGCAGGCGCCGTAAACACTGAAGCTTTCTTT
TRBV28	.	TRBJ2-7	.	CATQGHGSYEQYF	TGTGCCACCCAGGGGCATGGGTCCTACGAGCAGTACTTC
TRBV28	.	TRBJ1-1	few	CASSSGNTEAFF	TGTGCCAGCAGTTCCGGGAACACTGAAGCTTTCTTT
TRBV6-5	.	TRBJ2-5	.	CASRRNLPQETQYF	TGTGCCAGCAGAAGAAATTTACCGCAAGAGACCCAGTACTTC
TRBV10-3	TRBD2	TRBJ2-1	.	CAVPGLAGGEQFF	TGTGCCGTACCGGGACTAGCGGGTGGCGAGCAGTTCTTC
TRBV30	.	TRBJ2-1	.	CALAAGQSSYNEQFF	TGTGCCTTAGCGGCGGGTCAGAGCTCCTACAATGAGCAGTTCTTC
TRBV5-1	.	TRBJ2-3	.	CASSPTGTDTQYF	TGCGCCAGCAGCCCCACTGGGACAGATACGCAGTATTTT
TRBV19	.	TRBJ1-5	.	CASSISFNQPQHF	TGTGCCAGTAGTATATCCTTCAATCAGCCCCAGCATTTT
TRBV5-1	TRBD2	TRBJ2-5	.	CASSLGAPAGAGTQYF	TGCGCCAGCAGCTTGGGCGCCCCGGCGGGAGCGGGGACCCAGTACTTC
TRBV2	.	TRBJ2-7	.	CASLRTGNAYEQYF	TGTGCCAGTCTACGAACAGGGAACGCCTACGAGCAGTACTTC
TRBV5-4	.	TRBJ2-3	.	CASSYGGGLSTDTQYF	TGTGCCAGCAGCTACGGAGGGGGACTGAGCACAGATACGCAGTATTTT
TRBV11-1	.	TRBJ2-1	.	CASSLDNLAFYNEQFF	TGTGCCAGCAGCTTAGATAATCTAGCTTTCTACAATGAGCAGTTCTTC
TRBV6-5	.	TRBJ2-1	.	CASSRRDLNNEQFF	TGTGCCAGCAGTCGACGGGACTTGAACAATGAGCAGTTCTTC
TRBV5-1	.	TRBJ1-2	.	CASSLVADYGYTF	TGCGCCAGCAGCTTGGTGGCAGATTATGGCTACACCTTC
TRBV13	.	TRBJ2-7	.	CASSLVGHRGLIYEQYF	TGTGCCAGCAGCTTGGTGGGGCACCGGGGGCTGATCTACGAGCAGTACTTC
TRBV5-1	.	TRBJ2-3	.	CASSPYGGTAFSTDTQYF	TGCGCCAGCAGCCCATACGGAGGGACAGCGTTTAGCACAGATACGCAGTATTTT
TRBV7-9	.	TRBJ2-5	.	CASSFLVGDYQETQYF	TGTGCCAGCAGCTTTCTTGTGGGAGATTACCAAGAGACCCAGTACTTC
TRBV7-7	TRBD2	TRBJ2-1	.	CASSHGLAGNNEQFF	TGTGCCAGCAGCCACGGACTAGCGGGGAATAATGAGCAGTTCTTC
TRBV19	.	TRBJ2-2	.	CASSIGMGNVGVGTGELFF	TGTGCCAGTAGTATCGGCATGGGGAATGTGGGGGTAGGCACCGGGGAGCTGTTTTTT